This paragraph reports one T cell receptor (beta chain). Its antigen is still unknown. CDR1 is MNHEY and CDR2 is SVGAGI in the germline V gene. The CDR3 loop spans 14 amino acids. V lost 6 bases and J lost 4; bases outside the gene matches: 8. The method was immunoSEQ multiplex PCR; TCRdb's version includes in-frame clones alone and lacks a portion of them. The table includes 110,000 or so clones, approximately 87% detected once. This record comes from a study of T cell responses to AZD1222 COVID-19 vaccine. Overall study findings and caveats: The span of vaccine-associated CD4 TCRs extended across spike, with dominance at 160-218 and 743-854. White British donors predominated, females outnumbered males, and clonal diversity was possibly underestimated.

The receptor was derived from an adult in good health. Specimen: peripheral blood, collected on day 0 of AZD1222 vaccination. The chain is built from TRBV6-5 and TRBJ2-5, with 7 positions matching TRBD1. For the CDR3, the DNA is TGTGCCAGCAGGACCTCGACAGGGTCAGAGACCCAGTACTTC. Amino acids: CASRTSTGSETQYF.